The source of this T cell receptor (beta chain) is a study of technical replicates of blood from a few donors. Germline values: CDR1 MGHRA, CDR2 YSYEKL. V gave up 0 bases and J gave up 3 bases; unmatched junction bases: 5. The CDR3 is made up of 15 amino acids. Sequencing used immunoSEQ multiplex PCR; TCRdb keeps in-frame clones, though not all of them. Among about 76,000 clones listed, 75% to 95% were seen once. Sample: T cells isolated from PBMCs. This chain links TRBV4-1 with TRBJ2-7; 7 bases agree with TRBD1. This TCR was recovered from a human donor in good health. CDR3 residues: CASSQEPRTGYEQYF. CDR3 sequence (DNA): TGCGCCAGCAGCCAAGAGCCCCGGACAGGCTACGAGCAGTACTTC.